The 12 T cell receptor beta chains reported below all come from one sample, sequenced in a study of cytomegalovirus exposure and HLA in healthy donors. Both 60 Vbeta primers and 13 Jbeta primers went into the PCR. Assay: immunoSEQ multiplex PCR; the TCRdb copy retains only in-frame clones and omits some. The table lists 70,000 or so clones, around 68% of them singletons. Sequenced material: PBMCs. The source of these receptors is a woman aged 25 to 39 in good health and CMV-seronegative.

This chain links TRBV11-2 with TRBJ1-1, with D hard to call. The V gene lost 1 base and the J gene lost 4 bases, with 13 bases spanning the gap. The CDR3 covers 15 residues. In germline, CDR1 is SGHAT, CDR2 FQNNGV. The CDR3 sequence: CASSLVRGTGTEAFF. The CDR3, as DNA: TGTGCCAGCAGCTTAGTGCGGGGTACGGGCACTGAAGCTTTCTTT.

This clone showed up just a few times. The chain employs TRBV4-3 and TRBJ2-3; 11 bases match TRBD2. The ends lost 0 bases at V and 8 bases at J; junction bases unmatched: 10. Germline CDR1 reads LGHNA; CDR2 reads YSLEER. The CDR3 is 17 residues long. The chain's CDR3 is CASSQDSASGGPGTQYF. CDR3 bases: TGCGCCAGCAGCCAAGATTCTGCTAGCGGGGGGCCGGGTACGCAGTATTTT.

The chain joins TRBV5-4 to TRBJ2-3; TRBD1 is a possible D gene (5 bases). V lost 0 bases and J 0 bases, leaving 14 bases between the germline ends. Germline CDR1 and CDR2: SGHNT and YYREEE (reference sequence). CDR3 size: 17 residues. CDR3 in DNA: TGTGCCAGCAGCTTGGCCGGTGGGGCGATTAGCACAGATACGCAGTATTTT. Protein sequence: CASSLAGGAISTDTQYF.

V usage is TRBV5-1 and J usage is TRBJ2-7; D is possibly TRBD1 (5 bases). Trimming cost V 1 base and J 5 bases, with 13 bases left between them. Germline V gene sequence: CDR1 SGHRS, CDR2 YFSETQ. The CDR3 consists of 14 residues. CDR3 region: CASSLSRADHEQYF. CDR3 in DNA: TGCGCCAGCAGCTTGAGCAGGGCAGACCACGAGCAGTACTTC.

The V gene is TRBV25-1, the J gene TRBJ1-1; D is ambiguous. There are 15 residues in the CDR3. Germline V lookup: CDR1 MGHDK, CDR2 SYGVNS. V lost 3 bases, J lost 4 bases, and 15 bases lay in between. The CDR3 coding sequence is TGTGCCAGCAGTGACCCCCGGGGTAGGTTCACTGAAGCTTTCTTT. Its protein is CASSDPRGRFTEAFF. The complete variable domain, with remaining parts taken from reference TRBV25-1 and TRBJ1-1, reads EADIYQTPRYLVIGTGKKITLECSQTMGHDKMYWYQQDPGMELHLIHYSYGVNSTEKGDLSSESTVSRIRTEHFPLTLESARPSHTSQYLCASSDPRGRFTEAFFGQGTRLTVV.

This clone appeared a few times. The J gene is TRBJ1-5, the V gene TRBV7-2; the D gene is possibly TRBD1 (5 bases). The V gene's germline CDR1 is SGHTA and CDR2 FQGNSA. The CDR3 consists of 15 residues. Trimming took 5 bases from V and 6 from J, leaving 17 bases between them. DNA for the CDR3: TGTGCCAGCAGCCAAACCAGGGTTATGACTCAGCCCCAGCATTTT. It yields the protein CASSQTRVMTQPQHF.

The chain uses TRBV7-2 and TRBJ1-5; D is uncertain. From germline, CDR1 is SGHTA and CDR2 FQGNSA. The V gene lost 5 bases and the J gene lost 3 bases, with 20 bases spanning the gap. The CDR3 sequence is 17 residues long. Here the CDR3 DNA reads TGTGCCAGCAGCCTTACATATCTAGGCCAACCCAATCAGCCCCAGCATTTT. Translated, it gives CASSLTYLGQPNQPQHF.

J is TRBJ2-1 and V is TRBV6-5; D unclear. The CDR3 spans 13 residues. The V end was cut by 2 bases, the J end by 5 bases, with 7 bases between. Germline assignment: CDR1 MNHEY and CDR2 SVGAGI. CDR3 protein: CASSYQQHNEQFF. In DNA form, the CDR3 reads TGTGCCAGCAGTTACCAACAGCACAATGAGCAGTTCTTC.

The chain joins TRBV1 to TRBJ1-2; the table's D call, TRBD1, has no DNA check behind it. TRBV1 is marked as a pseudogene. This CDR3 has 16 amino acids. CDR3 nucleotide sequence: TGCACCAGCAGCCACCACGACAGGGAGTCTGACTATGGCTACACCTTC. It translates to CTSSHHDRESDYGYTF.

The gene calls are TRBV30 and TRBJ1-5; D unresolved. Germline-derived CDR1 and CDR2 are GTSNPN and SVGIG (reference sequence). V lost 4 bases and J 4 bases, leaving 11 bases between the germline ends. This CDR3 is built from 13 residues. The chain's CDR3 is CAWNRGINQPQHF. CDR3 nucleotides: TGTGCCTGGAACCGGGGTATTAATCAGCCCCAGCATTTT.

The chain joins TRBV30 to TRBJ1-1; D remains ambiguous. V was trimmed by 7 bases and J by 4 bases, leaving 19 bases between them. Germline assignment: CDR1 GTSNPN and CDR2 SVGIG (reference sequence). CDR3 length: 14 residues. DNA for the CDR3: TGTGCCTTAGAACGCCCCCCGGGTGGCACTGAAGCTTTCTTT. This sequence encodes CALERPPGGTEAFF. The variable domain in full, completed from reference TRBV30 and TRBJ1-1, reads SQTIHQWPATLVQPVGSPLSLECTVEGTSNPNLYWYRQAAGRGLQLLFYSVGIGQISSEVPQNLSASRPQDRQFILSSKKLLLSDSGFYLCALERPPGGTEAFFGQGTRLTVV.

This clone was detected once. V usage is TRBV4-1 and J usage is TRBJ2-5; 8 nucleotides line up with TRBD2. Germline V gives CDR1 MGHRA, CDR2 YSYEKL. The V and J ends lost 2 bases and 2 bases, in that order; junction bases with no gene match: 4. This CDR3 is 15 amino acids long. The CDR3 DNA follows: TGCGCCAGCAGCCAATTGGCGGGGGGACAAGAGACCCAGTACTTC. It translates to CASSQLAGGQETQYF.